The rows below give T cell receptor beta chains drawn from one sample of a study of CD8+CD57+ T cells in acquired aplastic anemia. TCRdb re-called the reads through MiXCR, storing one row per CDR3 protein. Seen here are around 250,000 distinct CDR3 sequences, roughly 80% observed once, and the top ten hold about 41%. The sequenced material came from sorted CD4+, CD8+, or CD8+CD57+ T cells (not recorded which) from PBMCs. These receptors came from a human donor with aplastic anemia. The CDR3 runs from the conserved cysteine through the conserved F or W. A D gene is named only where the DNA matches it firmly. Size is stated for part of the rows, as once, few or many counts, or as a class when the clone is expanded.

V gene: TRBV7-2
clone size: NA
CDR3 length: 15
J gene: TRBJ2-3
D gene: NA
CDR3 DNA: TGTGCCAGCAGCTTAGGGGCAGGCGTCGATACTAAGCATTATTTT
CDR3 protein: CASSLGAGVDTKHYF

V gene: TRBV19
clone size: NA
CDR3 length: 15
J gene: TRBJ2-1
D gene: NA
CDR3 DNA: TGTGCCAGTAGTATAGCTAGCGTAGTTTTCAATGAGCAGTTCTTC
CDR3 protein: CASSIASVVFNEQFF

V gene: TRBV9
clone size: NA
CDR3 length: 14
J gene: TRBJ2-3
D gene: TRBD2
CDR3 DNA: TGTGCCAGCAGCGGTGCGGGAGCTAAGGGAAACAATGATTTT
CDR3 protein: CASSGAGAKGNNDF

V gene: TRBV7-9
clone size: NA
CDR3 length: 15
J gene: TRBJ2-2
D gene: TRBD2
CDR3 DNA: TGTGCCAGCAGCCACCAACCTGGGGGGGGCGGGGAGCTGTTTTTT
CDR3 protein: CASSHQPGGGGELFF

V gene: TRBV9
clone size: NA
CDR3 length: 14
J gene: TRBJ2-5
D gene: NA
CDR3 DNA: TGTGCCACCAGCAGGGGCTCCAGCCCAGAGACTTATTACTTC
CDR3 protein: CATSRGSSPETYYF

V gene: TRBV7-2
clone size: NA
CDR3 length: 12
J gene: TRBJ2-1
D gene: NA
CDR3 DNA: TGTGCCAGCGGCCCTCTAAGAGATGAGCGGTTCTTC
CDR3 protein: CASGPLRDERFF

V gene: TRBV7-3
clone size: NA
CDR3 length: 13
J gene: TRBJ2-7
D gene: NA
CDR3 DNA: TGCGCCAGCAGCCAAGATCCGGGGAACGAGCAGTACTTC
CDR3 protein: CASSQDPGNEQYF

V gene: TRBV7-3
clone size: NA
CDR3 length: 13
J gene: TRBJ1-1
D gene: NA
CDR3 DNA: TGTGCCAGCAGCTTTACTAGCGCATCTGAAGCTTTCTTT
CDR3 protein: CASSFTSASEAFF

V gene: TRBV7-3
clone size: once
CDR3 length: 14
J gene: TRBJ2-7
D gene: NA
CDR3 DNA: TGTGCCAGCAGTTACTCGGGGGCTCGCTATGCGCAGTATTTC
CDR3 protein: CASSYSGARYAQYF

V gene: TRBV7-6
clone size: once
CDR3 length: 15
J gene: TRBJ2-5
D gene: NA
CDR3 DNA: TGTGCCAGCAGCTTAGGCGGTTCCTACAACGAGGAGCAGTACTTC
CDR3 protein: CASSLGGSYNEEQYF

V gene: TRBV9
clone size: NA
CDR3 length: 14
J gene: TRBJ2-7
D gene: NA
CDR3 DNA: TGTGCCAGCAGCGTCCATGGGGCCTACGAGCAGTACTACTTC
CDR3 protein: CASSVHGAYEQYYF

V gene: TRBV7-8
clone size: once
CDR3 length: 15
J gene: TRBJ2-7
D gene: NA
CDR3 DNA: TGTGCCAGCAGCTTAAGGGGACTTGAAATCTACGAGCAGTACTTC
CDR3 protein: CASSLRGLEIYEQYF

V gene: TRBV6-5
clone size: many
CDR3 length: 12
J gene: TRBJ2-1
D gene: TRBD2
CDR3 DNA: TGTGCCACTCTAGCGGGGCGAAATGAGCAGTTCTTC
CDR3 protein: CATLAGRNEQFF

V gene: TRBV5-4
clone size: once
CDR3 length: 15
J gene: TRBJ1-2
D gene: NA
CDR3 DNA: TGTGCCAGCAGCTTAGCGGATAGCTCAAACTATGGCTACACCTTC
CDR3 protein: CASSLADSSNYGYTF

V gene: TRBV19
clone size: NA
CDR3 length: 15
J gene: TRBJ2-7
D gene: NA
CDR3 DNA: TGTGCCAGTAGTATAGATAGCGGAGCCTCCAATGAGCAGTACTTC
CDR3 protein: CASSIDSGASNEQYF

V gene: TRBV2
clone size: NA
CDR3 length: 14
J gene: TRBJ1-1
D gene: TRBD1
CDR3 DNA: TGTGCCAGCGTAAAGGGGGCGGAAGTGACTGAAGCTTTCTTT
CDR3 protein: CASVKGAEVTEAFF

V gene: TRBV7-3
clone size: NA
CDR3 length: 15
J gene: TRBJ1-2
D gene: NA
CDR3 DNA: TGTGCCAGCAGCTTGACGAGGCGGGGCGACTACAATGACACCTTC
CDR3 protein: CASSLTRRGDYNDTF

V gene: TRBV12-3/TRBV12-4
clone size: NA
CDR3 length: 14
J gene: TRBJ1-6
D gene: NA
CDR3 DNA: TGTGCCAGCAGTTTGGGGGCCTATGGCTCACCCCTCCACTTT
CDR3 protein: CASSLGAYGSPLHF

V gene: TRBV20-1
clone size: once
CDR3 length: 13
J gene: TRBJ2-7
D gene: TRBD2
CDR3 DNA: TGCAGTGCTAGACTGGCGGGGGCCTACGAGCAGTACTTC
CDR3 protein: CSARLAGAYEQYF

V gene: TRBV9
clone size: NA
CDR3 length: 15
J gene: TRBJ1-1
D gene: NA
CDR3 DNA: TGTGCCAGCAGCGTAGGGGGGCAGAGCACAGATAAGCCTTTCTTT
CDR3 protein: CASSVGGQSTDKPFF

V gene: TRBV3-1
clone size: NA
CDR3 length: 16
J gene: TRBJ1-2
D gene: TRBD1
CDR3 DNA: TGTGCCAGCAGCCAAGCGGACAGGGGCTTGGACTATGGCTACACCTTC
CDR3 protein: CASSQADRGLDYGYTF

V gene: TRBV11-3
clone size: NA
CDR3 length: 15
J gene: TRBJ2-3
D gene: NA
CDR3 DNA: TGTGCCAGCAGCTTAGTTCTGACAGGTCCCGATACGCAGTATTTT
CDR3 protein: CASSLVLTGPDTQYF

V gene: TRBV2
clone size: NA
CDR3 length: 12
J gene: TRBJ1-5
D gene: TRBD1
CDR3 DNA: TGTGCCAGCAGTCAGGGGGTTCAGCCCCAGCATTTT
CDR3 protein: CASSQGVQPQHF